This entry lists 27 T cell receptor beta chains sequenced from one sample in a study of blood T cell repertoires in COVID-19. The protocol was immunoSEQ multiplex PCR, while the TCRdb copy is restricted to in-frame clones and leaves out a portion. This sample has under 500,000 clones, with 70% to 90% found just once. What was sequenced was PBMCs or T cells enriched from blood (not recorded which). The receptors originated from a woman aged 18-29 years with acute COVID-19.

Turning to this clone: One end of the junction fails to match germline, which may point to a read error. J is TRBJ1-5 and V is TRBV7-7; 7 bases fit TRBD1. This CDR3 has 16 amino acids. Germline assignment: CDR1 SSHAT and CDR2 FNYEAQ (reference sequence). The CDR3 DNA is TGTGCTAGCAGCCTACAGGGGACTCATTCTAATCAGCCCCAGCATTTT. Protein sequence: CASSLQGTHSNQPQHF.

Here the CDR3 reads CASSSQGAPTEAFF. Written as DNA, the CDR3 is TGTGCCAGCAGTTCACAGGGGGCGCCGACTGAAGCTTTCTTT. The chain employs TRBV27 and TRBJ1-1; 9 bases agree with TRBD1. With V trimmed by 4 bases and J by 5 bases, 5 bases remained unmatched. This CDR3 comprises 14 residues. Germline V gene data show CDR1 as MNHEY and CDR2 as SMNVEV (reference sequence).

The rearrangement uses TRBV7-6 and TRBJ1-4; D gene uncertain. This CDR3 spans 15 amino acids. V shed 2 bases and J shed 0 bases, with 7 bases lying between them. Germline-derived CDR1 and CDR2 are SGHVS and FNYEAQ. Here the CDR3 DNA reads TGTGCCAGCAGCTTATTTCCCGCAACTAATGAAAAACTGTTTTTT. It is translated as CASSLFPATNEKLFF. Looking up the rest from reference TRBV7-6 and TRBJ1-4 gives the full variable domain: GAGVSQSPRYKVTKRGQDVALRCDPISGHVSLYWYRQALGQGPEFLTYFNYEAQQDKSGLPNDRFSAERPEGSISTLTIQRTEQRDSAMYRCASSLFPATNEKLFFGSGTQLSVL.

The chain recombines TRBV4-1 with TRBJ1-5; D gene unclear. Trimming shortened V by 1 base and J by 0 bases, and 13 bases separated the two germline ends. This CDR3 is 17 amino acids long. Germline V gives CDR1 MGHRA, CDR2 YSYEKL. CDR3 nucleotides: TGCGCCAGCAGCCAAGTTCGAACAGACTATAGCAATCAGCCCCAGCATTTT. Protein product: CASSQVRTDYSNQPQHF.

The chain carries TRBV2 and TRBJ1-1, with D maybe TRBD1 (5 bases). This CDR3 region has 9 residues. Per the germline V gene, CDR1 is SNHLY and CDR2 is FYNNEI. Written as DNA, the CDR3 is TGTGCGGGGAGGGACGGAGCTTTCTTT. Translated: CAGRDGAFF.

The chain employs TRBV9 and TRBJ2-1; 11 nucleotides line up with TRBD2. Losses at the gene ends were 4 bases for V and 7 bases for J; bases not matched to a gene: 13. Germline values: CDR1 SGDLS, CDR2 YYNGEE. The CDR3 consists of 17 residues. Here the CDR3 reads CASSPTPPSGRLNEQFF. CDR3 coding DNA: TGTGCCAGCAGCCCCACTCCCCCTAGCGGGAGGTTAAATGAGCAGTTCTTC.

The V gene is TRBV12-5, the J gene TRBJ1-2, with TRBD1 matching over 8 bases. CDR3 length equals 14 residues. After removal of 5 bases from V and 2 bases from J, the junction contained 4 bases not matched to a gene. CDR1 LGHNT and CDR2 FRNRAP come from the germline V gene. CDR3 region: CASGETGANYGYTF. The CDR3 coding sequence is TGTGCTAGTGGTGAGACAGGGGCGAACTATGGCTACACCTTC.

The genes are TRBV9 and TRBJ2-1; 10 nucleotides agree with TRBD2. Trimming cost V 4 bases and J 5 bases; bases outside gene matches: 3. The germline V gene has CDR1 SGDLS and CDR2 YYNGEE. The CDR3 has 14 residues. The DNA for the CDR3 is TGTGCCAGCAGCCCCCTAGCGGGAGACAATGAGCAGTTCTTC. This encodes CASSPLAGDNEQFF.

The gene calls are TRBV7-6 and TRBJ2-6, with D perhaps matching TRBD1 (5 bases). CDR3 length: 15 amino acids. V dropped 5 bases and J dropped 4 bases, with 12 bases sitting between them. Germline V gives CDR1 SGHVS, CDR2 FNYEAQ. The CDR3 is CASSAGFSGANVLTF. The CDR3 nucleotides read TGTGCCAGCAGCGCAGGGTTTTCCGGGGCCAACGTCCTGACTTTC.

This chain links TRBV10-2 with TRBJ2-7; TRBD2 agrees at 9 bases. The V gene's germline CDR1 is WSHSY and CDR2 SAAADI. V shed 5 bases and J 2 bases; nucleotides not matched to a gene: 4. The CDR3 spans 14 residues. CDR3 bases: TGCGCCAGCAGTCGACTAGCGGAGGCCTACGAGCAGTACTTC. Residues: CASSRLAEAYEQYF.

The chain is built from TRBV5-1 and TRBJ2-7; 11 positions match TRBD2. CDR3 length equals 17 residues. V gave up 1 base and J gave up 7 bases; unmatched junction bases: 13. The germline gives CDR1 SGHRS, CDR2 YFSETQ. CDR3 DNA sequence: TGCGCCAGCAGCTTGACCACTAGCGGGAGTGTAAGGAGGGAGCAGTACTTC. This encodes CASSLTTSGSVRREQYF.

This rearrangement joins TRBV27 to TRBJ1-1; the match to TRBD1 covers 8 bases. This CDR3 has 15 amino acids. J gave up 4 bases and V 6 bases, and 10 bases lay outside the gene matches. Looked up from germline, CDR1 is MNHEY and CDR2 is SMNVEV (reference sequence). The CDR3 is CASRGQGARVTEAFF. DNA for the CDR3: TGTGCCAGCAGGGGCCAGGGGGCGCGGGTCACTGAAGCTTTCTTT.

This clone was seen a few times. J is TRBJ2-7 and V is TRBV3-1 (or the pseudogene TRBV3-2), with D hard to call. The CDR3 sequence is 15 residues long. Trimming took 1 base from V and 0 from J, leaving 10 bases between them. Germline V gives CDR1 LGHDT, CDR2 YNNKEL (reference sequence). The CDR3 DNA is TGTGCCAGCAGCCAAGTCTCTGATAGCTCCTACGAGCAGTACTTC. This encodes CASSQVSDSSYEQYF.

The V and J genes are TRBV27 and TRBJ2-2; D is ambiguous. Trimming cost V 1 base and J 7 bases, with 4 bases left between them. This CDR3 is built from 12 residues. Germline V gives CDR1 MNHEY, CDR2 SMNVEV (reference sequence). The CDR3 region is CASSLYSGELFF. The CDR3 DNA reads TGTGCCAGCAGTTTATACAGCGGGGAGCTGTTTTTT.

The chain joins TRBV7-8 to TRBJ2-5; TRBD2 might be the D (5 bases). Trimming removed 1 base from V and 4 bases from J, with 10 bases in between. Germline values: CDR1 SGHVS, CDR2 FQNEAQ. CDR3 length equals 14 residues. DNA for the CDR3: TGTGCCAGCAGCTTAGTCGGCGGGCCAGAGACCCAGTACTTC. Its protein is CASSLVGGPETQYF. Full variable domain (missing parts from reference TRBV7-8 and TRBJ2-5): GAGVSQSPRYKVAKRGQDVALRCDPISGHVSLFWYQQALGQGPEFLTYFQNEAQLDKSGLPSDRFFAERPEGSVSTLKIQRTQQEDSAVYLCASSLVGGPETQYFGPGTRLLVL.

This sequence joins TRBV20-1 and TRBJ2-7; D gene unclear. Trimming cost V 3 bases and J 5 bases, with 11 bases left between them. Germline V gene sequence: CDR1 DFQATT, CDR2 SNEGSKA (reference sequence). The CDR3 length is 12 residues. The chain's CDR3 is CSASQGDHEQYF. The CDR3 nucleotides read TGCAGTGCTAGTCAAGGAGACCACGAGCAGTACTTC.

The CDR3 here is CASSTLAAYNEQFF. The CDR3 region has the DNA TGTGCCAGCTCGACCCTAGCGGCCTACAATGAGCAGTTCTTC. The genes are TRBV25-1 and TRBJ2-1; 7 nucleotides match TRBD2. CDR3 length: 14 residues. The trim removed 8 bases at V and 2 bases at J, leaving 6 bases unmatched. CDR1 and CDR2 from the germline V gene are MGHDK and SYGVNS.

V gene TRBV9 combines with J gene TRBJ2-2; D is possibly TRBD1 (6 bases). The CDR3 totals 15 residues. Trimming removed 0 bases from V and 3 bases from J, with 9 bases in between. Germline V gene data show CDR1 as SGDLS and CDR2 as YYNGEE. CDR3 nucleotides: TGTGCCAGCAGCGTAGGAGGGACATACACCGGGGAGCTGTTTTTT. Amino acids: CASSVGGTYTGELFF. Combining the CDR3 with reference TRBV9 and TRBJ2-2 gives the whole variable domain DSGVTQTPKHLITATGQRVTLRCSPRSGDLSVYWYQQSLDQGLQFLIQYYNGEERAKGNILERFSAQQFPDLHSELNLSSLELGDSALYFCASSVGGTYTGELFFGEGSRLTVL.

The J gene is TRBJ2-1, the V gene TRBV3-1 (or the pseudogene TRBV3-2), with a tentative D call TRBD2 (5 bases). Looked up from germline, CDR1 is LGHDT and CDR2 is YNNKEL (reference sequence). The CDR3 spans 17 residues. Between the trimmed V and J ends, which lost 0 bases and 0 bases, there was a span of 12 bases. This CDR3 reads CASSQEEGRSSYNEQFF. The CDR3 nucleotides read TGTGCCAGCAGCCAAGAAGAGGGCCGTAGCTCCTACAATGAGCAGTTCTTC.

CDR3 bases: TGTGCCAGCAGCGGGACAGGCATGAACACTGAAGCTTTCTTT. Translation: CASSGTGMNTEAFF. This chain uses TRBV2 with TRBJ1-1, with TRBD1 matching over 8 bases. The length of the CDR3 is 14 residues. Germline-derived CDR1 and CDR2 are SNHLY and FYNNEI. V lost 6 bases, J lost 0 bases, and 3 bases stayed unmatched. The full variable domain, rest sourced from reference TRBV2 and TRBJ1-1, is EPEVTQTPSHQVTQMGQEVILRCVPISNHLYFYWYRQILGQKVEFLVSFYNNEISEKSEIFDDQFSVERPDGSNFTLKIRSTKLEDSAMYFCASSGTGMNTEAFFGQGTRLTVV.

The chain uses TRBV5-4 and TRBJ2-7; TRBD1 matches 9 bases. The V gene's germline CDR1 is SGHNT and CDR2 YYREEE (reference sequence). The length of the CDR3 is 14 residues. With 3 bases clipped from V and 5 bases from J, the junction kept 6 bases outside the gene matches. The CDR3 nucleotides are TGTGCCAGCAGCTCGACAGGGGGGATCGACGAGCAGTACTTC. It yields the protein CASSSTGGIDEQYF.

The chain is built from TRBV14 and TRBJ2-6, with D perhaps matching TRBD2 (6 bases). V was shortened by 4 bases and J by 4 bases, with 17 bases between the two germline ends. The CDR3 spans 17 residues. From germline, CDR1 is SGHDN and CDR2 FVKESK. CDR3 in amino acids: CASSLTDGGFGANVLTF. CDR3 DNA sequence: TGTGCCAGCAGCCTTACAGATGGGGGGTTCGGGGCCAACGTCCTGACTTTC.

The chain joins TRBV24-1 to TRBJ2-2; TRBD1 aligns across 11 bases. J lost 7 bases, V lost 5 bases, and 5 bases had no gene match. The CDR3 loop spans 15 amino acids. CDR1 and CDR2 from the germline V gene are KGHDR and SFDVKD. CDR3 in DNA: TGTGCCACCAGTGCCGGACAGGGGGCAAACGGGGAGCTGTTTTTT. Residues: CATSAGQGANGELFF.

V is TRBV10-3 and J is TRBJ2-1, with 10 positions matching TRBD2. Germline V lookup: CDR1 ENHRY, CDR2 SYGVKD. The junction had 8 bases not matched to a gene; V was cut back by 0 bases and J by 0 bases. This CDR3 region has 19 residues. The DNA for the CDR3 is TGTGCCATCAGTGAGTCAGTTCTAGCGGGGGAAAGCTCCTACAATGAGCAGTTCTTC. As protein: CAISESVLAGESSYNEQFF.

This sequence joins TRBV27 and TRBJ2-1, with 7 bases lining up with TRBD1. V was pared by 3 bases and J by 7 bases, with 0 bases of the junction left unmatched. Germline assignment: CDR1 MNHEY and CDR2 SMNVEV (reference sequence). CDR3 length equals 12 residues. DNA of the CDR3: TGTGCCAGCAGTTTGGACAGGAATGAGCAGTTCTTC. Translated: CASSLDRNEQFF.

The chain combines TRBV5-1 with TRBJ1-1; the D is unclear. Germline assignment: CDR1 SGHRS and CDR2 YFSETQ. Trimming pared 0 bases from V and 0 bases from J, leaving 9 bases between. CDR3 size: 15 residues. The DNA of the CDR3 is TGCGCCAGCAGCTTGGTGGAGGAAATGAACACTGAAGCTTTCTTT. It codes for CASSLVEEMNTEAFF.

CDR3 sequence: CASSPYDRGGTGELFF. In nucleotides, the CDR3 is TGCGCCAGCAGTCCGTATGACAGGGGAGGTACCGGGGAGCTGTTTTTT. This chain links TRBV23-1 with TRBJ2-2; 8 nucleotides line up with TRBD1. TRBV23-1 carries the ORF label, with uncertain function. Trimming took 4 bases from V and 5 from J; bases not matched to a gene: 9. The CDR3 length is 16 residues.